A selection of T cell receptor beta chains follows, all from one sample in a study of shared clonotypes between healthy human individuals. The protocol was immunoSEQ multiplex PCR, while the TCRdb copy is restricted to in-frame clones and leaves out a portion. The data contain roughly 2.4 million clones, 95% of them seen just once; the ten biggest clones take up around 0.13%. Sequenced sample: naive CD4+ T cells sorted from blood. The receptors were sampled from a young man in good health. The CDR3 runs from the conserved cysteine through the conserved F or W.

j_call: TRBJ1-1; v_call: TRBV19; cdr3_aa: CASSIIGKGTEAFF
j_call: TRBJ2-4; v_call: TRBV5-1; cdr3_aa: CASSLDRPVLGNIQYF
j_call: TRBJ2-5; v_call: TRBV13; cdr3_aa: CASSTGTPERGTQYF
j_call: TRBJ1-1; v_call: TRBV5-4; cdr3_aa: CASSLGGERYTEAFF
j_call: TRBJ2-1; v_call: TRBV6-6; cdr3_aa: CASSRSAEQFF
j_call: TRBJ2-3; v_call: TRBV11-2; cdr3_aa: CASSWTSGGTGTDTQYF
j_call: TRBJ2-7; v_call: TRBV6-5; cdr3_aa: CASSYLDGRGTSF
j_call: TRBJ2-3; v_call: TRBV9; cdr3_aa: CASSVGAASSLTDTQYF
j_call: TRBJ2-1; v_call: TRBV5-6; cdr3_aa: CASSGQVNEQFF
j_call: TRBJ2-1; v_call: TRBV5-6; cdr3_aa: CASSQDPGTGLNEQFF
j_call: TRBJ2-3; v_call: TRBV2; cdr3_aa: CASSATSDRTDTQYF
j_call: TRBJ1-6; v_call: TRBV7-9; cdr3_aa: CASSLNWSGASGNSPLHF
j_call: TRBJ2-5; v_call: TRBV5-4; cdr3_aa: CASSLEIRYQETQYF
j_call: TRBJ2-6; v_call: TRBV6-1; cdr3_aa: CASSEALEGATGANVLTF
j_call: TRBJ2-7; v_call: TRBV4-1; cdr3_aa: CASSQHFWTSETYEQYF
j_call: TRBJ1-2; v_call: TRBV6-1; cdr3_aa: CASSPGGGNYGYTF
j_call: TRBJ2-7; v_call: TRBV5-1; cdr3_aa: CASSLGRGSSYEQYF